The 13 T cell receptor beta chains given below trace back to one sample, sequenced in a study of blood T cell repertoires in COVID-19. Libraries were prepared by immunoSEQ multiplex PCR; TCRdb keeps only in-frame clonotypes and omits some of them. The sample lists roughly 290,000 clones, 87% occurring once. The sample consisted of PBMCs or T cells enriched from blood (not recorded which). The receptors were sampled from a woman aged 40 to 55 who had recovered from COVID-19.

The V and J genes are TRBV11-2 and TRBJ2-1; 10 bases match TRBD2. Losses at the gene ends were 5 bases for V and 4 bases for J; bases not matched to a gene: 5. There are 15 residues in the CDR3. The germline CDR1 and CDR2 sequences are SGHAT and FQNNGV. The CDR3 spells CASSPGTSAYNEQFF. The CDR3 nucleotides read TGTGCCAGCAGCCCCGGGACTAGCGCATACAATGAGCAGTTCTTC. Together with reference TRBV11-2 and TRBJ2-1, the CDR3 gives the full variable domain: EAGVAQSPRYKIIEKRQSVAFWCNPISGHATLYWYQQILGQGPKLLIQFQNNGVVDDSQLPKDRFSAERLKGVDSTLKIQPAKLEDSAVYLCASSPGTSAYNEQFFGPGTRLTVL.

The chain uses TRBV19 and TRBJ2-1; 7 nucleotides align to TRBD2. Germline trimming cut 3 bases from V and 3 bases from J; bases unmatched to any gene: 8. The CDR3 covers 16 residues. Germline values: CDR1 LNHDA, CDR2 SQIVND (reference sequence). CDR3 amino acids: CASSIAAAGFYNEQFF. The CDR3 coding sequence is TGTGCCAGTAGTATCGCCGCAGCGGGATTCTACAATGAGCAGTTCTTC.

In its sample, this clone was seen a few times. The gene calls are TRBV27 and TRBJ2-1, with 12 bases that match TRBD2. The ends lost 5 bases at V and 5 bases at J; junction bases unmatched: 19. The CDR3 sequence is 20 residues long. CDR1 is MNHEY, CDR2 SMNVEV, per germline (reference sequence). The CDR3 is CASSPETSGSPTFEHNEQFF. DNA of the CDR3: TGTGCCAGCAGTCCCGAGACTAGCGGGAGCCCTACCTTCGAGCACAATGAGCAGTTCTTC.

The V gene is TRBV7-6, the J gene TRBJ2-7, with 11 positions matching TRBD1. Germline values: CDR1 SGHVS, CDR2 FNYEAQ. The V gene end was trimmed by 5 bases and the J gene end by 2 bases; junction bases not matched to a gene: 11. The CDR3 has 17 amino acids. The CDR3 loop reads CASSRGPGQGATYEQYF. The CDR3, as DNA: TGTGCCAGCAGCAGAGGGCCCGGACAGGGGGCAACCTACGAGCAGTACTTC.

The chain has TRBV6-6 and TRBJ2-7; TRBD2 matches at 11 bases. Trimming at V came to 6 bases and at J to 2 bases, leaving 3 bases not matched to a gene. Germline-derived CDR1 and CDR2 are MNHNY and SVGAGI (reference sequence). The CDR3 contains 14 residues. Here the CDR3 reads CASSRLAGTYEQYF. The CDR3 DNA is TGTGCCAGCAGCCGACTAGCGGGAACCTACGAGCAGTACTTC.

The DNA of the CDR3 is TGTGCCAGTAGTGGGCCTTTTGCTGGGTACAATGAGCAGTTCTTC. Translating it yields CASSGPFAGYNEQFF. The chain links TRBV19 to TRBJ2-1; D unresolved. Germline CDR1 reads LNHDA; CDR2 reads SQIVND (reference sequence). The CDR3 contains 15 residues. Trimming removed 5 bases from V and 4 bases from J, with 15 bases in between.

This clone is a singleton in its sample. The genes are TRBV3-1 (or the pseudogene TRBV3-2) and TRBJ1-4; D ambiguous. The CDR3 has 13 amino acids. V dropped 3 bases and J dropped 4 bases, with 6 bases sitting between them. Per germline, CDR1 LGHDT and CDR2 YNNKEL (reference sequence). CDR3 region: CASSHRRNEKLFF. CDR3 nucleotides: TGTGCCAGCAGCCACAGGCGTAATGAAAAACTGTTTTTT.

This clone occurred once. The rearrangement links TRBV6-5 to TRBJ1-2, with D unclear. The CDR3 contains 15 residues. V was trimmed by 6 bases and J by 7 bases, leaving 21 bases between them. Germline V CDR1 and CDR2: MNHEY, SVGAGI. The CDR3 DNA is TGTGCCAGCAGCGACCCCGGGGTCCTCTATACTGGCTACACCTTC. Translated, it gives CASSDPGVLYTGYTF.

A note on this clone: Germline is not matched at one junction end, which may reflect a read error. Other DNA sequences within the sample encode an identical CDR3. The rearrangement joins TRBV4-3 to TRBJ1-2, with 9 bases lining up with TRBD1. The CDR3 is made up of 14 amino acids. Germline loops: CDR1 LGHNA, CDR2 YSLEER. The CDR3, as DNA: TGCGCCAGCAGCCCGGGACAGGGTATCTATGGCTACACTTTC. Translating gives CASSPGQGIYGYTF.

This chain links TRBV27 with TRBJ2-1; TRBD2 agrees at 11 bases. With V trimmed by 4 bases and J by 6 bases, 5 bases remained unmatched. Germline CDR1 reads MNHEY; CDR2 reads SMNVEV (reference sequence). The CDR3 sequence is 15 residues long. The CDR3 DNA reads as TGTGCCAGCAGTTCGTTAGCGGGAGGGGTCAATGAGCAGTTCTTC. Amino acids: CASSSLAGGVNEQFF.

The chain carries TRBV2 and TRBJ1-2, with TRBD1 matching 9 bases. There are 17 residues in the CDR3. With 1 base clipped from V and 6 bases from J, the junction kept 12 bases outside the gene matches. Germline CDR1 SNHLY, CDR2 FYNNEI. Written as DNA, the CDR3 is TGTGCCAGCAGTGAAGGGGCAAGGGGACAGGGTCGGGATGGCTACACCTTC. Translated, it gives CASSEGARGQGRDGYTF. The full variable domain, rest sourced from reference TRBV2 and TRBJ1-2, is EPEVTQTPSHQVTQMGQEVILRCVPISNHLYFYWYRQILGQKVEFLVSFYNNEISEKSEIFDDQFSVERPDGSNFTLKIRSTKLEDSAMYFCASSEGARGQGRDGYTFGSGTRLTVV.

This chain links TRBV5-4 with TRBJ1-6; 7 bases are a match to TRBD1. Germline V CDR1 and CDR2: SGHNT, YYREEE (reference sequence). Trimming at V came to 4 bases and at J to 10 bases, leaving 17 bases not matched to a gene. This CDR3 region has 17 residues. The CDR3 sequence: CASSPKGTVGLASPLHF. CDR3 DNA sequence: TGTGCCAGCAGCCCGAAAGGGACAGTGGGACTCGCCTCACCCCTCCACTTT. Full variable domain (rest looked up from reference TRBV5-4 and TRBJ1-6): ETGVTQSPTHLIKTRGQQVTLRCSSQSGHNTVSWYQQALGQGPQFIFQYYREEENGRGNFPPRFSGLQFPNYSSELNVNALELDDSALYLCASSPKGTVGLASPLHFGNGTRLTVT.

In the case of this clone: The junction and the germline gene differ at one end; a read error may be behind it. The rearrangement links TRBV7-7 to TRBJ2-5, with 10 nucleotides matching TRBD2. Germline V lookup: CDR1 SSHAT, CDR2 FNYEAQ (reference sequence). This CDR3 is 13 amino acids long. The CDR3 DNA reads TGTGCTAGCAGCTCGGGACTAGCGGAGACCCAGTACTTC. Translating gives CASSSGLAETQYF.